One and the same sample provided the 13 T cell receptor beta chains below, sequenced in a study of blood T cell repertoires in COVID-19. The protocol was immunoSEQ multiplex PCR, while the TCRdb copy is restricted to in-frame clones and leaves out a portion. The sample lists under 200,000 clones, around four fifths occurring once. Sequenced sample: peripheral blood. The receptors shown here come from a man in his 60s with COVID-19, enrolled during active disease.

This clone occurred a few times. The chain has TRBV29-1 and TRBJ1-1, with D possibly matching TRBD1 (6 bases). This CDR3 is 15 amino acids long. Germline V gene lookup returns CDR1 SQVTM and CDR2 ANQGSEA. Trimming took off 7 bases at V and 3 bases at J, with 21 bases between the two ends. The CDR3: CSAGDTGLGYTEAFF. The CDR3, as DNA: TGCAGCGCAGGGGACACGGGTTTAGGGTACACTGAAGCTTTCTTT.

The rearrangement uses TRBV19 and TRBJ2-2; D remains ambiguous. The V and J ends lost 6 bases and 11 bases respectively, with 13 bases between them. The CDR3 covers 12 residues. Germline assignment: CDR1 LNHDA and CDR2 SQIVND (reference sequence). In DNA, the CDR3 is TGTGCCAGTAGCCCCCGCGGCATCGAGCTGTTTTTT. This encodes CASSPRGIELFF.

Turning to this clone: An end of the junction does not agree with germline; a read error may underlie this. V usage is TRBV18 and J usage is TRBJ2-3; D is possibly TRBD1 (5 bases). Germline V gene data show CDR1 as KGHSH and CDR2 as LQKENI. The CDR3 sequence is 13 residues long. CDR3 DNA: TGTGCCAGCTCAGCACCGACAGTAGATACGCAGTATTTT. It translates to CASSAPTVDTQYF.

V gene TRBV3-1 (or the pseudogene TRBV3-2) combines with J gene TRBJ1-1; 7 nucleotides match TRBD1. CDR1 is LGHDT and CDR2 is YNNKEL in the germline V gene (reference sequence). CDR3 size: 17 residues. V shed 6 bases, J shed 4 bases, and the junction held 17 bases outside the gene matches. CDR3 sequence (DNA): TGTGCCAGCAGACCTGAGGGGGCATTTCTGACAGTCACTGAAGCTTTCTTT. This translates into CASRPEGAFLTVTEAFF.

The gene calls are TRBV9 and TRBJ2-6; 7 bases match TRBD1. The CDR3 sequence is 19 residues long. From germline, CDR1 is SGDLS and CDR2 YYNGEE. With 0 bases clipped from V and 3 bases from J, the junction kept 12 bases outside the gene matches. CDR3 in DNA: TGTGCCAGCAGCGTAGAGAGAGGGCAGGGGGTCTATGGGGCCAACGTCCTGACTTTC. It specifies CASSVERGQGVYGANVLTF.

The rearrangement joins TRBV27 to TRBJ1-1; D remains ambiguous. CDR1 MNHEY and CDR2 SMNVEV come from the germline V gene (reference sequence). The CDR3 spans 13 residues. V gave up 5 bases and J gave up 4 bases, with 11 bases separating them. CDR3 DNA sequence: TGTGCCAGCAGTGGGCGGGCCTTCACTGAAGCTTTCTTT. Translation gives CASSGRAFTEAFF.

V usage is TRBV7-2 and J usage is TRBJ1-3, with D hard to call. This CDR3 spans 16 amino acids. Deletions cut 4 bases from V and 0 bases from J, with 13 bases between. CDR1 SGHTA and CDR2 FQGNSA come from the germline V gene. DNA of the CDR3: TGTGCCAGCAGCTCCACCAGGCAAATCTCTGGAAACACCATATATTTT. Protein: CASSSTRQISGNTIYF.

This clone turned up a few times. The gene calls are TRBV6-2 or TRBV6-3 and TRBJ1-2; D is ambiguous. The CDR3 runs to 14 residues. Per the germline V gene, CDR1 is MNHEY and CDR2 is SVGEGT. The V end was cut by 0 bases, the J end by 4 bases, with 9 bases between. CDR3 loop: CASSYSISSYGYTF. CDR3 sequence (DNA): TGTGCCAGCAGTTACTCGATTTCGAGCTATGGCTACACCTTC.

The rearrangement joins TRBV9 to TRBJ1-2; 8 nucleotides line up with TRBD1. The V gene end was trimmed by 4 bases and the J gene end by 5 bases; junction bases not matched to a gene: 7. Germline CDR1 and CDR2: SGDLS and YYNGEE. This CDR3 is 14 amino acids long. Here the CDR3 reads CASSPGGFGYGYTF. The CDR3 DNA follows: TGTGCCAGCAGCCCAGGGGGCTTCGGGTATGGCTACACCTTC.

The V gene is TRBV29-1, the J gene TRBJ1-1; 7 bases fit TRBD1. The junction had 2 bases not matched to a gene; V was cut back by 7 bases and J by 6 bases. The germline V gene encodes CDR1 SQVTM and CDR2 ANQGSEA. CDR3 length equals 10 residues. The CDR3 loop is CSAGQAEAFF. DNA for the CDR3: TGCAGCGCTGGACAGGCTGAAGCTTTCTTT.

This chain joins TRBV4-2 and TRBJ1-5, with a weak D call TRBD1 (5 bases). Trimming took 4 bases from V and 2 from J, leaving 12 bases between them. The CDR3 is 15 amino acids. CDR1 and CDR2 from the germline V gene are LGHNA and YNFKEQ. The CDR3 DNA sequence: TGTGCCAGCAGCCCCTTCGGAGGGGGCAATCAGCCCCAGCATTTT. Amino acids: CASSPFGGGNQPQHF.

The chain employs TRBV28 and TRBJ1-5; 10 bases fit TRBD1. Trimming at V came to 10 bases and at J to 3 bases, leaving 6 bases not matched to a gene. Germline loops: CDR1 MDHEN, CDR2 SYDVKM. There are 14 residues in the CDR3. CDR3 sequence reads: CATLTGGSNQPQHF. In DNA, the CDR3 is TGTGCCACCCTGACAGGGGGCTCCAATCAGCCCCAGCATTTT.

CDR3 region: CASRGWDTEAFF. The DNA for the CDR3 is TGTGCCAGCAGGGGCTGGGACACTGAAGCTTTCTTT. The rearrangement uses TRBV27 and TRBJ1-1; D unresolved. This CDR3 contains 12 residues. Trimming stripped 6 bases from V and 3 bases from J, with 8 bases between. Germline CDR1 is MNHEY and CDR2 is SMNVEV (reference sequence).